One and the same sample provided the 18 T cell receptor beta chains below, sequenced in a study of regulatory T cells in long-lasting Graves disease. Specified time point: newly diagnosed GD, antithyroid drugs for less than 3 months. Preparation of the TCR library used RNA extracted from PBMCs. HTBI primers from iRepertoire and Arm-PCR of CDR3 regions yielded the TCR beta libraries. TCRdb used MiXCR to reprocess the multiplex PCR reads, holding one entry per CDR3 protein. This sample has more than 300,000 distinct CDR3 sequences; roughly a sixth occur once, and the top ten carry 22%. This material consisted of peripheral blood mononuclear cells (PBMCs), taken at new diagnosis, from a patient treated with antithyroid drugs. These receptors came from a female donor with Graves disease.

Notes on this clonotype: Possible read error: a much larger clone is one base away. The chain uses TRBV20-1 and TRBJ1-5, with TRBD1 identical over 7 bases. Germline values: CDR1 DFQATT, CDR2 SNEGSKA (reference sequence). The CDR3 is 12 amino acids. DNA of the CDR3: TGCAGTGCGTTACAGGGGAGCCAGCCCCTGCATTTT. Protein: CSALQGSQPLHF.

This clonotype was detected many times. This chain joins TRBV27 and TRBJ2-7; D is unclear. Trimming removed 5 bases at V and 4 bases at J, with 9 bases between. The CDR3 has 12 residues. Germline V gene data show CDR1 as MNHEY and CDR2 as SMNVEV (reference sequence). In DNA, the CDR3 is TGTGCCAGCAGTCCAAACGTTTACGAGCAGTACTTC. Translating it yields CASSPNVYEQYF.

This clonotype has at least ten counts. The chain combines TRBV7-3 with TRBJ2-3; the match to TRBD2 covers 7 bases. There are 14 residues in the CDR3. With V trimmed by 5 bases and J by 1 base, 3 bases remained unmatched. Germline-derived CDR1 and CDR2 are SGHTA and FQGTGA. CDR3 loop: CASSRTSGTDTQYF. The CDR3 coding sequence is TGTGCCAGCAGCCGGACTAGTGGCACAGATACGCAGTATTTT. Full variable domain (rest looked up from reference TRBV7-3 and TRBJ2-3): GAGVSQTPSNKVTEKGKYVELRCDPISGHTALYWYRQSLGQGPEFLIYFQGTGAADDSGLPNDRFFAVRPEGSVSTLKIQRTERGDSAVYLCASSRTSGTDTQYFGPGTRLTVL.

Many counts were recorded for this clonotype. CDR3 amino acids: CSARDKEQGRREQYF. DNA of the CDR3: TGCAGTGCTAGAGATAAAGAACAGGGAAGAAGGGAGCAGTACTTC. V usage is TRBV20-1 and J usage is TRBJ2-7, with D possibly matching TRBD1 (6 bases). Trimming removed 0 bases at V and 7 bases at J, with 19 bases between. Germline V gives CDR1 DFQATT, CDR2 SNEGSKA (reference sequence). The CDR3 has 15 residues.

Only a few counts were recorded for this clonotype. The chain joins TRBV6-5 to TRBJ2-5; D is uncertain. CDR1 and CDR2 (germline): MNHEY, SVGAGI. The V gene lost 4 bases and the J gene lost 5 bases, with 17 bases spanning the gap. The CDR3 extends over 15 amino acids. The DNA of the CDR3 is TGTGCCAGCAGTTCCCGACCGTCTAGGATGGAGACCCAGTACTTC. Amino acid sequence: CASSSRPSRMETQYF.

This clonotype occurred many times. The J gene is TRBJ2-5, the V gene TRBV20-1; D is undetermined. CDR3 size: 10 residues. V lost 6 bases and J lost 2, with 4 bases in between. Looked up from germline, CDR1 is DFQATT and CDR2 is SNEGSKA (reference sequence). CDR3 amino acids: CSALQETQYF. In nucleotides, the CDR3 is TGCAGTGCCCTACAAGAGACCCAGTACTTC.

The sample holds many counts of this clonotype. V gene TRBV29-1 combines with J gene TRBJ2-5; D unresolved. The CDR3 totals 12 residues. V lost 1 base and J lost 5, with 8 bases in between. Per germline, CDR1 SQVTM and CDR2 ANQGSEA. The DNA for the CDR3 is TGCAGCGTTGAAGGGACCGCCGAGACCCAGTACTTC. It yields the protein CSVEGTAETQYF.

This clonotype was recorded many times. The chain links TRBV27 to TRBJ2-7; D call uncertain. The length of the CDR3 is 12 residues. Germline CDR1 is MNHEY and CDR2 is SMNVEV (reference sequence). The V end was cut by 8 bases, the J end by 6 bases, with 14 bases between. CDR3 coding DNA: TGTGCCAGCTTGAGTCCCGGAGTCGAGCAGTACTTC. This gives the protein CASLSPGVEQYF.

This clonotype was counted at least ten times. The chain employs TRBV2 and TRBJ2-1; TRBD2 matches at 10 bases. V was clipped by 4 bases and J by 7 bases; unmatched bases: 4. There are 14 residues in the CDR3. Per the germline V gene, CDR1 is SNHLY and CDR2 is FYNNEI. CDR3 amino acids: CASSVAGGGNEQFF. In DNA form, the CDR3 reads TGTGCCAGCAGTGTAGCGGGAGGCGGTAATGAGCAGTTCTTC.

This clonotype was detected ten times or more. The chain joins TRBV20-1 to TRBJ2-3; D is possibly TRBD1 (6 bases). The germline V and J ends were trimmed by 1 base and 6 bases, with 17 bases remaining between them. CDR3 length: 15 residues. Germline loops: CDR1 DFQATT, CDR2 SNEGSKA (reference sequence). The CDR3: CSARVGGSTRDTQYF. The CDR3 nucleotides read TGCAGTGCTAGAGTAGGGGGATCAACGAGGGATACGCAGTATTTT.

The rearrangement uses TRBV7-6 and TRBJ2-1; 11 bases line up with TRBD1. This CDR3 is built from 19 residues. The V gene's germline CDR1 is SGHVS and CDR2 FNYEAQ. Unmatched junction bases numbered 9, after V lost 0 bases and J lost 2 bases. This CDR3 reads CASSLARPEGQGAYNEQFF. CDR3 nucleotide sequence: TGTGCCAGCAGCTTAGCCAGACCTGAGGGACAGGGGGCCTACAATGAGCAGTTCTTC.

The genes are TRBV6-1 and TRBJ2-7; TRBD1 might be the D (6 bases). V lost 2 bases, J lost 2 bases, and 16 bases lay in between. The CDR3 covers 16 residues. CDR1 is MNHNS and CDR2 is SASEGT in the germline V gene. The CDR3 region has the DNA TGTGCCAGCAGTGAATTTTACCGGGACATAACCTACGAGCAGTACTTC. It specifies CASSEFYRDITYEQYF.

This clonotype appeared many times. The chain carries TRBV14 and TRBJ2-5; 8 bases align to TRBD1. With V trimmed by 6 bases and J by 5 bases, 11 bases remained unmatched. The CDR3 sequence is 15 residues long. The germline V gene encodes CDR1 SGHDN and CDR2 FVKESK. CDR3 DNA sequence: TGTGCCAGCAGTGAGGACAGGGCGTGGCAGGAGACCCAGTACTTC. Encoded protein: CASSEDRAWQETQYF. The variable domain in full, completed from reference TRBV14 and TRBJ2-5, reads EAGVTQFPSHSVIEKGQTVTLRCDPISGHDNLYWYRRVMGKEIKFLLHFVKESKQDESGMPNNRFLAERTGGTYSTLKVQPAELEDSGVYFCASSEDRAWQETQYFGPGTRLLVL.

At least ten counts were recorded for this clonotype. CDR3 nucleotide sequence: TGTGCCAGCAGGCGGGACAGCGTCGGTGGCTACACCTTC. Translation gives CASRRDSVGGYTF. This chain joins TRBV6-1 and TRBJ1-2; 7 bases align to TRBD1. The germline CDR1 and CDR2 sequences are MNHNS and SASEGT. V shed 6 bases, J shed 7 bases, and the junction held 8 bases outside the gene matches. The CDR3 is made up of 13 amino acids.

There are a few counts of this clonotype. The V call is TRBV29-1, the J call TRBJ1-2, with D perhaps matching TRBD1 (5 bases). The V gene's germline CDR1 is SQVTM and CDR2 ANQGSEA. V was shortened by 1 base and J by 8 bases, with 5 bases between the two germline ends. This CDR3 has 10 amino acids. DNA of the CDR3: TGCAGCGTTGAAGGGGACGGCTACACCTTC. Its translation: CSVEGDGYTF.

The chain is built from TRBV25-1 and TRBJ2-3; 8 bases match TRBD2. V lost 6 bases, J lost 2 bases, and 10 bases stayed unmatched. This CDR3 has 16 residues. Germline V gene data show CDR1 as MGHDK and CDR2 as SYGVNS. The CDR3 here is CASSSEAGALTDTQYF. Written as DNA, the CDR3 is TGTGCCAGCAGCTCAGAAGCGGGAGCGCTCACAGATACGCAGTATTTT.

This chain uses TRBV20-1 with TRBJ1-1; D is undetermined. Germline V gives CDR1 DFQATT, CDR2 SNEGSKA (reference sequence). Trimming removed 3 bases at V and 5 bases at J, with 13 bases between. The CDR3 has 13 residues. CDR3 amino acids: CSARGPAETEAFF. The CDR3 coding sequence is TGCAGTGCTAGGGGTCCCGCAGAGACTGAAGCTTTCTTT.

This clonotype was counted many times. The chain has TRBV28 and TRBJ1-1; D perhaps matches TRBD1 (5 bases). Germline loops: CDR1 MDHEN, CDR2 SYDVKM. V was pared by 3 bases and J by 6 bases, with 26 bases between. The CDR3 loop spans 18 amino acids. CDR3 bases: TGTGCCAGCAGTTTCCCGCGTGGATTTGACCGGCCGGGGGCTGAAGCTTTCTTT. It translates to CASSFPRGFDRPGAEAFF.